This T cell receptor (beta chain) was found in a study of regulatory T cells in long-lasting Graves disease. Overall study: Patients with new Graves' disease had used antithyroid drugs below 3 months.

Arm-PCR of CDR3 regions and iRepertoire HTBI primers were the basis on which TCR beta libraries were built. MiXCR, applied by TCRdb to the multiplex PCR reads, yields one record per CDR3 protein. The sample lists roughly 440,000 distinct CDR3 sequences, about 16% occurring once. This clonotype was detected many times. Its specificity is not known. This CDR3 contains 19 residues. The germline CDR1 and CDR2 sequences are SGHTA and FQGTGA. The V segment lost 8 bases and the J segment 4 bases; nucleotides outside the gene matches: 18. Whole-study results and caveats: Those with persistent disease had in common more public clonotypes (2,741) than new patients (approximately 920).

Time point meaning: newly diagnosed GD, antithyroid drugs for less than 3 months. PBMCs were the source of the RNA used for TCR sequencing. These sequences were also reported in another study, on T cells in Graves' hyperthyroidism and ophthalmopathy. As that report states: The TCR CDR3 was amplified in a first-round RT-PCR using the HTBI primer set.

The genes are TRBV7-3 and TRBJ2-1; 12 bases are shared with TRBD2. The sequenced sample was peripheral blood mononuclear cells (PBMCs), obtained at new diagnosis, from a patient treated with antithyroid drugs. This receptor was identified in a woman aged 18-29 years with Graves disease. This CDR3 reads CASEDLGLAGGGRYNEQFF. CDR3 in DNA: TGTGCCAGCGAGGACCTGGGGCTAGCGGGAGGGGGTAGGTACAATGAGCAGTTCTTC.